The clone carrying this T cell receptor (beta chain) was found many times. MiXCR was run by TCRdb on the RT-PCR reads, yielding one entry per CDR3 protein. The sample carries 500,000 or so distinct CDR3 sequences, roughly 11% recorded once. Per the germline V gene, CDR1 is DFQATT and CDR2 is SNEGSKA (reference sequence). V dropped 6 bases and J dropped 0 bases, with 9 bases sitting between them. This CDR3 has 13 residues. The data were obtained in a study of response to subunit inactivated influenza vaccine. The chain joins TRBV20-1 to TRBJ1-3, with D unclear. This TCR came from a man aged 45-60 years who received an inactivated influenza vaccine. Sequenced material: PBMCs from blood, taken 40 to 50 days after vaccination. CDR3 in DNA: TGCAGTGCCGAGGCTCCCTCTGGAAACACCATATATTTT. Its translation is CSAEAPSGNTIYF.